Shown below are 24 T cell receptor beta chains from a single sample sequenced in a study of OX40 agonist ivuxolimab in advanced cancers. Profiled with immunoSEQ multiplex PCR; TCRdb holds only in-frame clones, not every one. The profile shows about 60,000 clones, 80% to 90% of them singletons. The sequences come from CD4+ or CD8+ T cells sorted from blood, collected in a trial of the OX40 agonist ivuxolimab. These receptor sequences come from an adult with an advanced solid tumor such as melanoma, head and neck, liver or kidney cancer.

This chain joins TRBV9 and TRBJ2-1; maybe TRBD2 (6 bases). The CDR3 totals 15 residues. Germline V CDR1 and CDR2: SGDLS, YYNGEE. The V gene lost 0 bases and the J gene lost 1 base, with 8 bases spanning the gap. The DNA for the CDR3 is TGTGCCAGCAGCGTAGGGGGAGGATCCTACAATGAGCAGTTCTTC. It is translated as CASSVGGGSYNEQFF.

The chain recombines TRBV6-1 with TRBJ2-3, with 7 bases aligning to TRBD1. CDR1 and CDR2 from the germline V gene are MNHNS and SASEGT. The length of the CDR3 is 14 residues. The V segment lost 7 bases and the J segment 2 bases; nucleotides outside the gene matches: 6. The CDR3 loop reads CASIRGFSTDTQYF. CDR3 DNA sequence: TGTGCCAGCATCAGGGGGTTTTCCACAGATACGCAGTATTTT.

This rearrangement joins TRBV19 to TRBJ2-3, with D possibly TRBD2 on 5 matching bases. Germline V gene data show CDR1 as LNHDA and CDR2 as SQIVND (reference sequence). Deletions cut 5 bases from V and 2 bases from J, with 14 bases between. CDR3 length: 15 residues. The chain's CDR3 is CASSLGLGVTDTQYF. The CDR3, as DNA: TGTGCCAGTAGTTTAGGGCTCGGGGTCACAGATACGCAGTATTTT.

This clone was seen more than once but under ten times. Here the CDR3 reads CASSSDARGEAFF. The DNA for the CDR3 is TGCGCCAGCAGCTCGGACGCGAGGGGTGAAGCTTTCTTT. The chain is built from TRBV5-1 and TRBJ1-1; maybe TRBD1 (5 bases). Germline CDR1 reads SGHRS; CDR2 reads YFSETQ. CDR3 size: 13 residues. The V and J ends lost 3 bases and 7 bases respectively, with 13 bases between them.

The V and J genes are TRBV19 and TRBJ2-3, with TRBD1 as a possible D gene (6 bases). Looked up from germline, CDR1 is LNHDA and CDR2 is SQIVND (reference sequence). With 3 bases removed from V and 1 base from J, the gap between germline ends came to 17 bases. This CDR3 has 17 residues. The CDR3 DNA is TGTGCCAGTAGTATCGGAAAAGGGGCAGGGGGCACAGATACGCAGTATTTT. As protein: CASSIGKGAGGTDTQYF.

The rearrangement joins TRBV30 to TRBJ1-1; D not certain. The germline CDR1 and CDR2 sequences are GTSNPN and SVGIG (reference sequence). The CDR3 has 12 residues. Trimming cost V 5 bases and J 1 base, with 8 bases left between them. CDR3 DNA sequence: TGTGCCTGGGGGCGGGAGAACACTGAAGCTTTCTTT. As protein: CAWGRENTEAFF.

DNA of the CDR3: TGTGCCAGCAGGGCCCACGGGGGTGCAGATACGCAGTATTTT. Residues: CASRAHGGADTQYF. This chain uses TRBV6-5 with TRBJ2-3, with D maybe TRBD2 (6 bases). CDR1 and CDR2 from the germline V gene are MNHEY and SVGAGI. Trimming stripped 6 bases from V and 4 bases from J, with 14 bases between. The CDR3 is made up of 14 amino acids.

This chain joins TRBV5-1 and TRBJ1-2, with 8 positions matching TRBD1. V was clipped by 0 bases and J by 3 bases; unmatched bases: 1. The CDR3 contains 14 residues. In germline, CDR1 is SGHRS, CDR2 YFSETQ. The CDR3 nucleotides are TGCGCCAGCAGCTTGGGGACAGGGTACTATGGCTACACCTTC. Translating it yields CASSLGTGYYGYTF.

The gene calls are TRBV6-1 and TRBJ2-3, with D tentatively TRBD1 or TRBD2 (6 bases each). Germline V gives CDR1 MNHNS, CDR2 SASEGT. Between the trimmed V and J ends, which lost 6 bases and 6 bases, there was a span of 13 bases. This CDR3 is built from 13 residues. DNA of the CDR3: TGTGCCAGCAGCAAACCGGGGGCGGATACGCAGTATTTT. This codes for CASSKPGADTQYF.

The rearrangement uses TRBV29-1 and TRBJ2-5; D is uncertain. The ends were cut back, 1 base at V and 1 base at J, with 7 bases in the middle. Per the germline V gene, CDR1 is SQVTM and CDR2 is ANQGSEA. The CDR3 loop spans 13 amino acids. This CDR3 is CSVEGQLQETQYF. The CDR3 DNA reads TGCAGCGTTGAAGGTCAGCTCCAAGAGACCCAGTACTTC.

The gene calls are TRBV25-1 and TRBJ2-6; 7 bases map to TRBD1. Trimming cost V 5 bases and J 2 bases; bases outside gene matches: 12. Per the germline V gene, CDR1 is MGHDK and CDR2 is SYGVNS. The CDR3 loop spans 18 amino acids. The CDR3 reads CASSMAQGSAAGANVLTF. CDR3 sequence (DNA): TGTGCCAGCAGTATGGCACAGGGGAGTGCTGCTGGGGCCAACGTCCTGACTTTC.

The chain is built from TRBV2 and TRBJ1-5, with D tentatively TRBD1 (6 bases). The V gene's germline CDR1 is SNHLY and CDR2 FYNNEI. The CDR3 sequence is 12 residues long. V lost 8 bases to trimming and J lost 3 bases, with 8 bases between them. CDR3 bases: TGTGCCAGCTGGGGGCCCAATCAGCCCCAGCATTTT. Amino acids: CASWGPNQPQHF.

The CDR3, as DNA: TGTGCCAGCTCACCGTTAGCGGGGGCAACCGAGCAGTTCTTC. Translating it yields CASSPLAGATEQFF. This chain links TRBV18 with TRBJ2-1, with 9 bases fitting TRBD2. Germline V lookup: CDR1 KGHSH, CDR2 LQKENI. The ends lost 3 bases at V and 10 bases at J; junction bases unmatched: 7. The CDR3 contains 14 residues.

The chain links TRBV15 to TRBJ2-1; 11 bases match TRBD2. V trimming: 2 bases; J trimming: 7 bases; junction bases outside the gene matches: 10. This CDR3 is built from 17 residues. Germline V lookup: CDR1 LNHNV, CDR2 YYDKDF (reference sequence). The CDR3 loop reads CATSRKTTSGVGNEQFF. The CDR3 coding sequence is TGTGCCACCAGCAGAAAGACGACTAGCGGGGTCGGGAATGAGCAGTTCTTC.

This chain uses TRBV30 with TRBJ1-3; D not certain. This CDR3 has 13 residues. Germline V CDR1 and CDR2: GTSNPN, SVGIG (reference sequence). Trimming removed 4 bases from V and 8 bases from J, with 15 bases in between. CDR3 coding DNA: TGTGCCTGGAAACTAGCCGGATGGGACACCATATATTTT. It yields the protein CAWKLAGWDTIYF.

V usage is TRBV20-1 and J usage is TRBJ2-7; possibly TRBD1 for D (6 bases). Germline CDR1 reads DFQATT; CDR2 reads SNEGSKA (reference sequence). Deletions cut 2 bases from V and 5 bases from J, with 7 bases between. The CDR3 has 11 amino acids. CDR3 sequence (DNA): TGCAGTGCTAGACCAGGGGACGAGCAGTACTTC. Translation: CSARPGDEQYF.

The genes are TRBV9 and TRBJ2-7; D perhaps matches TRBD1 (6 bases). In germline, CDR1 is SGDLS, CDR2 YYNGEE. The CDR3 extends over 15 amino acids. The V end was cut by 10 bases, the J end by 3 bases, with 23 bases between. The CDR3 loop is CAYRDTKHTNYEQYF. DNA of the CDR3: TGTGCCTACAGGGATACTAAACATACGAACTACGAGCAGTACTTC. Combining the CDR3 with reference TRBV9 and TRBJ2-7 gives the whole variable domain DSGVTQTPKHLITATGQRVTLRCSPRSGDLSVYWYQQSLDQGLQFLIQYYNGEERAKGNILERFSAQQFPDLHSELNLSSLELGDSALYFCAYRDTKHTNYEQYFGPGTRLTVT.

The chain is built from TRBV10-3 and TRBJ2-2, with 7 positions matching TRBD2. The CDR3 loop spans 18 amino acids. J lost 6 bases, V lost 6 bases, and 19 bases had no gene match. Germline CDR1 is ENHRY and CDR2 is SYGVKD. The CDR3, as DNA: TGTGCCATCAGGAAGCGGGGATACTCATCCGCGGCCCCCGGGGAGCTGTTTTTT. Protein product: CAIRKRGYSSAAPGELFF.

The CDR3 bases are TGTGCCAGCAGCAAGACATTGAACACTGAAGCTTTCTTT. This encodes CASSKTLNTEAFF. The rearrangement uses TRBV6-5 and TRBJ1-1; D unresolved. CDR1 is MNHEY and CDR2 is SVGAGI in the germline V gene. This CDR3 contains 13 residues. The germline V and J ends were trimmed by 6 bases and 0 bases, with 8 bases remaining between them.

This rearrangement joins TRBV5-1 to TRBJ2-3, with D unresolved. Germline V gene data show CDR1 as SGHRS and CDR2 as YFSETQ. Trimming cost V 2 bases and J 2 bases, with 12 bases left between them. This CDR3 has 15 residues. The CDR3 loop is CASSFSPTFTDTQYF. CDR3 sequence (DNA): TGCGCCAGCAGCTTTAGTCCAACCTTCACAGATACGCAGTATTTT.

This chain joins TRBV28 and TRBJ2-1; D unclear. With 5 bases removed from V and 2 bases from J, the gap between germline ends came to 22 bases. This CDR3 has 18 residues. Germline V gene sequence: CDR1 MDHEN, CDR2 SYDVKM. CDR3 DNA sequence: TGTGCCAGCAGTCTCCTCGATCTGAAACGCTATACCTACAATGAGCAGTTCTTC. Translating gives CASSLLDLKRYTYNEQFF.

CDR3 DNA: TGTGCCAGCAGCTCAAACCTTCGCACAGATACGCAGTATTTT. Its protein product is CASSSNLRTDTQYF. The chain links TRBV7-8 to TRBJ2-3; D gene unclear. Germline CDR1 SGHVS, CDR2 FQNEAQ. The CDR3 length is 14 residues. Deletions cut 4 bases from V and 1 base from J, with 9 bases between.

On this clone itself: One end of the junction does not line up with germline, which may come from a read error. This sample includes further DNA sequences coding for the same CDR3. V gene TRBV27 combines with J gene TRBJ1-2; D is possibly TRBD1 (5 bases). CDR3 length equals 13 residues. Germline V gene lookup returns CDR1 MNHEY and CDR2 SMNVEV (reference sequence). As DNA, the CDR3 is TGCGCCAGCAGTTCAGGGCTTGTGGGAGGCTACACCTTC. Its protein product is CASSSGLVGGYTF.

The V call is TRBV19, the J call TRBJ2-3; D might be TRBD1 (6 bases). This CDR3 comprises 16 residues. V lost 7 bases and J lost 0, with 17 bases in between. Germline V gives CDR1 LNHDA, CDR2 SQIVND (reference sequence). The CDR3 here is CASTWTALSSTDTQYF. CDR3 bases: TGTGCCAGTACTTGGACAGCCTTATCTAGCACAGATACGCAGTATTTT.